What follows is one TCR beta chain and its context. Its target is not known. The table came from immunoSEQ multiplex PCR; TCRdb's copy has only in-frame clones and leaves some out. This table holds 70,000 to 95,000 clones, 93% found once. This specimen comes from a study of cytomegalovirus exposure and HLA in healthy donors. Study findings and constraints: TCR clusters originating in the first cohort tended to co-occur in the approximately 120 validation repertoires, according to a later analysis.

The sequence was obtained from a woman younger than 45 in good health and CMV-seronegative. The sequencing sample was made of PBMCs.

The CDR3 DNA is TGTGCCAGCAGTGTGAGGGACAATACCCTGGGCTATGGCTACACCTTC. It codes for CASSVRDNTLGYGYTF. The chain joins TRBV2 to TRBJ1-2, with a tentative D call TRBD1 (6 bases). The CDR3 has 16 residues. Trimming removed 4 bases at V and 4 bases at J, with 19 bases between. Germline assignment: CDR1 SNHLY and CDR2 FYNNEI.